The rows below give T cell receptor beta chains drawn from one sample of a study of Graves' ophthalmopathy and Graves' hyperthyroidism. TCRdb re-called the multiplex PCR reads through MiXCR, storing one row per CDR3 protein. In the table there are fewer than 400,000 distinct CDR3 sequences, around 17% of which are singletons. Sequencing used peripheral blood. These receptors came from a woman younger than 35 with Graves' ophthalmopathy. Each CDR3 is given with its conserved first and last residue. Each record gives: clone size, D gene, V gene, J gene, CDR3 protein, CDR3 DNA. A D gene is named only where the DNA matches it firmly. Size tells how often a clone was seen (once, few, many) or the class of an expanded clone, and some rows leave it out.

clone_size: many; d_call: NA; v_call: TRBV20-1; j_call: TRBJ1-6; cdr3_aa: CSASTPRTEDSPLHF; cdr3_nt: TGCAGTGCCTCGACCCCCCGGACAGAGGATTCACCCCTCCACTTT
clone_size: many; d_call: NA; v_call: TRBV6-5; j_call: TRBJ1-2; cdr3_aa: CASSYSGTRANYGYTF; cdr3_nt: TGTGCCAGCAGTTACTCGGGGACAAGAGCTAACTATGGCTACACCTTC
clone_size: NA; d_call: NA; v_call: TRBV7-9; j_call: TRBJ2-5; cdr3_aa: CASSLDTGETQYF; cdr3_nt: TGTGCCAGCAGCTTAGACACAGGAGAGACCCAGTACTTC
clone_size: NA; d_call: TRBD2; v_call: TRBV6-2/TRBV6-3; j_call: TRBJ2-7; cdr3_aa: CASSSQRGWYEQYF; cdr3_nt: TGTGCCAGCAGTTCTCAGCGGGGTTGGTACGAGCAGTACTTC
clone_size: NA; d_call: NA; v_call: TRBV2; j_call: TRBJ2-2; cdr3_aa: CASSVLFPGQNTGELFF; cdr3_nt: TGTGCCAGCAGCGTCCTTTTCCCGGGACAAAACACCGGGGAGCTGTTTTTT
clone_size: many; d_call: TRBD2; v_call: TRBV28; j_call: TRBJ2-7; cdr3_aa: CASSLPWTSSHEQYF; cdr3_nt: TGTGCCAGCAGCCTCCCATGGACTAGCTCCCACGAGCAGTACTTC
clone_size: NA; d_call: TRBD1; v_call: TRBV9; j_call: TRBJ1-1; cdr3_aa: CASSPRQGAFTEAFF; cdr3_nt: TGTGCCAGCAGCCCCCGGCAGGGGGCTTTCACTGAAGCTTTCTTT
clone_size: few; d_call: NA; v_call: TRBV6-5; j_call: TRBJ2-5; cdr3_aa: CASSYNQGTQYF; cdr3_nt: TGTGCCAGCAGTTACAACCAAGGGACCCAGTACTTC
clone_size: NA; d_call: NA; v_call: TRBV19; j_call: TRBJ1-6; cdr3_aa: CASSWTQDNSPLHF; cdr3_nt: TGTGCCAGTAGTTGGACCCAAGACAATTCACCCCTCCACTTT
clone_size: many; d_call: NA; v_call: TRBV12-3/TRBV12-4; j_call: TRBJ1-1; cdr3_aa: CASSLRGGAEAFF; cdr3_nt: TGTGCCAGCAGTTTGCGGGGGGGCGCTGAAGCTTTCTTT
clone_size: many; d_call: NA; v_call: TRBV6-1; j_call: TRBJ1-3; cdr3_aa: CASSRSGAFSGNTIYF; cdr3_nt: TGTGCCAGCAGTCGCTCCGGGGCCTTCTCTGGAAACACCATATATTTT
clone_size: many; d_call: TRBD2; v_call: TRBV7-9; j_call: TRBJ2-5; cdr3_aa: CASSLATSATQETQYF; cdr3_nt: TGTGCCAGCAGCTTAGCGACTAGCGCAACCCAAGAGACCCAGTACTTC
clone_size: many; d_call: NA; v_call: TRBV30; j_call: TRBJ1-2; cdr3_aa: CAFFVGVNYGYTF; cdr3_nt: TGTGCCTTTTTTGTCGGTGTTAACTATGGCTACACCTTC
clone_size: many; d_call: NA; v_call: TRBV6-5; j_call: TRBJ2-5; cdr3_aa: CASSSPVDQETQYF; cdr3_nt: TGTGCCAGCAGTTCCCCTGTAGACCAAGAGACCCAGTACTTC
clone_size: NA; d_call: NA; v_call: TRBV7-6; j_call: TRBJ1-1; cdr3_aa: CASRRQWVGTEAFF; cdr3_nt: TGTGCCAGCAGGAGACAGTGGGTAGGGACTGAAGCTTTCTTT
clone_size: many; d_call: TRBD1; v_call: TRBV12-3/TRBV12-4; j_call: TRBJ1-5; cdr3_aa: CASSYPSTGGNQPQHF; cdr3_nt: TGTGCCAGCAGTTATCCCTCGACAGGGGGCAATCAGCCCCAGCATTTT
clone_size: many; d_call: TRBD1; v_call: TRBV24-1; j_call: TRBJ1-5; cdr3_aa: CATSDRTGLNQPQHF; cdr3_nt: TGTGCCACCAGTGATAGGACAGGGCTGAATCAGCCCCAGCATTTT
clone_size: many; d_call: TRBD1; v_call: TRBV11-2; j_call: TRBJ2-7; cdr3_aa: CASSQDRSSYEQYF; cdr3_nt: TGTGCCAGCAGTCAGGACAGGAGCTCCTACGAGCAGTACTTC
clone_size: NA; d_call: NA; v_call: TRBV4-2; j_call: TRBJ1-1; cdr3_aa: CASSQPFGTEAFF; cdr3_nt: TGTGCCAGCAGCCAGCCTTTCGGGACTGAAGCTTTCTTT
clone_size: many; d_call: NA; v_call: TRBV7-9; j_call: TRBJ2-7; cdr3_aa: CASSQGLTEQYF; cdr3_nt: TGTGCCAGCAGCCAAGGACTGACCGAGCAGTACTTC
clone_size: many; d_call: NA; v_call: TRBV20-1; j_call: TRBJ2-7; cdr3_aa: CTMLGTRPTGAYEQYF; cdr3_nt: TGCACCATGCTAGGGACAAGGCCCACCGGAGCCTACGAGCAGTACTTC
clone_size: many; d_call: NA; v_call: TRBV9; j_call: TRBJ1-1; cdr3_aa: CASSPEAFF; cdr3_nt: TGTGCCAGCAGCCCCGAAGCTTTCTTT
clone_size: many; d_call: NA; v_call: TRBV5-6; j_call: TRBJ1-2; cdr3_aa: CASSTNYGYAF; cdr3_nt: TGTGCCAGCAGTACCAACTATGGCTACGCCTTC
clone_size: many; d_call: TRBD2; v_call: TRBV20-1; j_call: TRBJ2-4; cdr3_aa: CSASRLSGGAKNIQYF; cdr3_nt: TGCAGTGCTAGCCGACTGAGCGGGGGAGCCAAAAACATTCAGTACTTC
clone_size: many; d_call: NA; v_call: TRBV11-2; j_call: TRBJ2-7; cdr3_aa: CASSLNTYEQYF; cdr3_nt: TGTGCCAGCAGCCTAAACACTTACGAGCAGTACTTC
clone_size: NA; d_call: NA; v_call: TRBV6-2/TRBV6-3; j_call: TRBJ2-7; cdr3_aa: CASSLPSTGSYEQYF; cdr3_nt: TGTGCCAGCAGTTTGCCCTCGACAGGTTCCTACGAGCAGTACTTC
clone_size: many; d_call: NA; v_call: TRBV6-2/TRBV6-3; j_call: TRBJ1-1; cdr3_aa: CASTQKAVNTEAFF; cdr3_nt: TGTGCCAGCACCCAAAAGGCCGTGAACACTGAAGCTTTCTTT
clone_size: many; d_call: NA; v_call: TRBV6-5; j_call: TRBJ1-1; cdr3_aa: CASSPGGFANTEAFF; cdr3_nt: TGTGCCAGCAGTCCTGGGGGTTTTGCGAACACTGAAGCTTTCTTT
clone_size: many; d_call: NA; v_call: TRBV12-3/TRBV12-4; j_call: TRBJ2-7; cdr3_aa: CASSFWPGWGSDEQYF; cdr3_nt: TGTGCCAGCAGTTTTTGGCCAGGATGGGGGAGTGATGAGCAGTACTTC
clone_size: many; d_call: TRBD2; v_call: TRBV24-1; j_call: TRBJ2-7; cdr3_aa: CATSDIGGGDYEQYF; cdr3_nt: TGTGCCACCAGTGATATCGGGGGGGGAGACTACGAGCAGTACTTC
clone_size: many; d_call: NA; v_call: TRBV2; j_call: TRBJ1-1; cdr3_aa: CASSDERAYNTEAFF; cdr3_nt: TGTGCCAGCAGTGACGAACGGGCGTACAACACTGAAGCTTTCTTT
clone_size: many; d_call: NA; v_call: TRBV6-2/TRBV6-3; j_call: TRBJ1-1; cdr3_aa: CASSYITDTEAFF; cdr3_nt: TGTGCCAGCAGTTACATTACAGATACTGAAGCTTTCTTT
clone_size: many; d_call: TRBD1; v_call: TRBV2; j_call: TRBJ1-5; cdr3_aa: CASSYMTGWGNQPQHF; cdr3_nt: TGTGCCAGCAGCTACATGACAGGGTGGGGCAATCAGCCCCAGCATTTT
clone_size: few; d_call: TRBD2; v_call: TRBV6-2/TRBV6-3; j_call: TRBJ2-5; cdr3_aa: CASRDRGLYQETQYF; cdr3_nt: TGTGCCAGCAGAGACCGGGGACTATATCAAGAGACCCAGTACTTC